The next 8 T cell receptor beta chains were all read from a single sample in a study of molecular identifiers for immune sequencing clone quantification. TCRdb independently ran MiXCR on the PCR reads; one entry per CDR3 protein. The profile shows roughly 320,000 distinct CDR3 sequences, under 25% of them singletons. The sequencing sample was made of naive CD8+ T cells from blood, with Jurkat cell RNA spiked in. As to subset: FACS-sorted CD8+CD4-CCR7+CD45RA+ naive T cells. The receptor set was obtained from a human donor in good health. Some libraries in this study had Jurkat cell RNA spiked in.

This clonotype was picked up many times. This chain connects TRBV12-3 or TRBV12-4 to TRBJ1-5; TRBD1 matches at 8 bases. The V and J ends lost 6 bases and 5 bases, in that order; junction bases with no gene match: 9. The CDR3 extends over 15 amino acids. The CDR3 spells CASSPRTGSHQPQHF. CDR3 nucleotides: TGTGCCAGCAGCCCCCGGACAGGGAGTCATCAGCCCCAGCATTTT.

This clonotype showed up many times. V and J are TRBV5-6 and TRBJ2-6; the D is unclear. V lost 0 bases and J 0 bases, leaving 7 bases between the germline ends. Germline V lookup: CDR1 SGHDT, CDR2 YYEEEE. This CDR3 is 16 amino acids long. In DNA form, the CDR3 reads TGTGCCAGCAGCTTGGAGGAGCGCTCTGGGGCCAACGTCCTGACTTTC. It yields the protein CASSLEERSGANVLTF.

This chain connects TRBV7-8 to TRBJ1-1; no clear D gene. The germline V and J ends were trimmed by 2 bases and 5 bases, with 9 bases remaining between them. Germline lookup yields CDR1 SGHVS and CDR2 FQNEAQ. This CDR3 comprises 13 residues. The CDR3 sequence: CASSLSVGTEAFF. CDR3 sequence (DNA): TGTGCCAGCAGCTTATCGGTAGGGACTGAAGCTTTCTTT.

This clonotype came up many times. The CDR3 DNA reads as TGTGCCAGCAGCCCCATGGCCGACTCCTACGAGCAGTACTTC. Translating gives CASSPMADSYEQYF. V gene TRBV9 combines with J gene TRBJ2-7; D uncertain. The CDR3 length is 14 residues. V was trimmed by 4 bases and J by 0 bases, leaving 11 bases between them. Per germline, CDR1 SGDLS and CDR2 YYNGEE.

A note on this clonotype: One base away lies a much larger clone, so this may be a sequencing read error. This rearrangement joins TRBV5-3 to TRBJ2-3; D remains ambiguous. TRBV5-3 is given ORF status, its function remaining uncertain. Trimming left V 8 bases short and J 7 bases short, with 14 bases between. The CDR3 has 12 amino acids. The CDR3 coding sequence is TGTGCCAGCAGTGGAGCCTCATATACGCAGTATTTT. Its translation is CASSGASYTQYF.

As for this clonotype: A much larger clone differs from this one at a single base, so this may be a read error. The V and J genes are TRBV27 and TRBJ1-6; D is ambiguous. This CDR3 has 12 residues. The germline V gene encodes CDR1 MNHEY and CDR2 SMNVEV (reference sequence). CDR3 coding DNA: TGTGGCACCAAAAAAATCCACTCACCCCTCCACTTT. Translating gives CGTKKIHSPLHF.

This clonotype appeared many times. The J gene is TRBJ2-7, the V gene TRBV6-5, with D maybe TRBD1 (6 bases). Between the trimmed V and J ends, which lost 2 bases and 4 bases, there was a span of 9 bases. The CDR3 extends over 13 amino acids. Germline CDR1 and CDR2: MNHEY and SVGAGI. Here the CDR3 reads CASSYGTLYEQYF. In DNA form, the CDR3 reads TGTGCCAGCAGTTACGGGACACTATACGAGCAGTACTTC.

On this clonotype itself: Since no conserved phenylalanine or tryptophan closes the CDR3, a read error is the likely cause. CDR3 sequence reads: CASSQAESGNTIYS. DNA of the CDR3: TGTGCCAGCAGCCAAGCGGAGTCTGGAAACACCATATATTCA. The chain recombines TRBV3-1 with TRBJ1-3; D unresolved. CDR1 and CDR2 from the germline V gene are LGHDT and YNNKEL (reference sequence). Deletions cut 1 base from V and 1 base from J, with 5 bases between. The CDR3 length is 14 residues.